The 9 T cell receptor beta chains reported below all come from one sample, sequenced in a study of CD8+ T cells in alopecia areata. cDNA reverse transcribed from extracted RNA served as the sequencing template. Using immunoSEQ multiplex PCR, the repertoire was profiled, and TCRdb retains in-frame clones only, with some absent. The profile covers around 190,000 clones, with approximately 60% appearing a single time and about 0.65% taken by the ten largest. Treatment in this sample: oral pan-JAK inhibitor, 5-10 mg twice daily. The source was CD4+ T cells sorted from blood, collected at week 4, from a patient treated with tofacitinib. All receptors derive from a human donor with alopecia areata.

This chain joins TRBV7-2 and TRBJ2-5, with unresolved D. The CDR3 has 15 amino acids. From germline, CDR1 is SGHTA and CDR2 FQGNSA. The germline V and J ends were trimmed by 4 bases and 2 bases, with 14 bases remaining between them. CDR3 in amino acids: CASSSQIGNQETQYF. CDR3 in DNA: TGTGCCAGCAGCTCTCAGATAGGCAATCAAGAGACCCAGTACTTC.

The chain employs TRBV7-9 and TRBJ2-1, with TRBD2 matching over 10 bases. CDR1 and CDR2 from the germline V gene are SEHNR and FQNEAQ (reference sequence). The CDR3 totals 16 residues. The trim removed 3 bases at V and 4 bases at J, leaving 6 bases unmatched. The CDR3 sequence is CASSFWTSGSYNEQFF. The CDR3 DNA reads TGTGCCAGCAGCTTTTGGACTAGCGGATCTTACAATGAGCAGTTCTTC.

The chain carries TRBV5-6 and TRBJ2-7; possibly TRBD2 for D (5 bases). Germline V CDR1 and CDR2: SGHDT, YYEEEE. The CDR3 totals 13 residues. The V gene lost 3 bases and the J gene lost 7 bases, with 14 bases spanning the gap. The CDR3 protein is CASSWDVGEEQYF. The CDR3 nucleotides read TGTGCCAGCAGCTGGGATGTCGGGGAAGAGCAGTACTTC.

This clone was picked up a small number of times. The chain employs TRBV29-1 and TRBJ2-5, with TRBD1 identical over 8 bases. The V segment lost 4 bases and the J segment 5 bases; nucleotides outside the gene matches: 15. CDR1 is SQVTM and CDR2 is ANQGSEA in the germline V gene. This CDR3 comprises 16 residues. DNA of the CDR3: TGCAGCGTTGCCAGGGGGCAGACAGTCTACACTGAGACCCAGTACTTC. Translated: CSVARGQTVYTETQYF.

The rearrangement joins TRBV11-2 to TRBJ2-7; D gene uncertain. Germline V gene sequence: CDR1 SGHAT, CDR2 FQNNGV. This CDR3 is 13 amino acids long. The germline V and J ends were trimmed by 1 base and 7 bases, with 11 bases remaining between them. The CDR3: CASSLVGNGEQYF. The CDR3 DNA reads as TGTGCCAGCAGCTTAGTAGGGAATGGTGAGCAGTACTTC.

The genes are TRBV11-2 and TRBJ2-1; D might be TRBD1 or TRBD2, each matching 6 bases. CDR1 and CDR2 from the germline V gene are SGHAT and FQNNGV. The CDR3 consists of 13 residues. The V end lost 7 bases, the J end lost 7 bases, and 14 bases lay between the germline ends. The CDR3 loop reads CASTRQGRNEQFF. CDR3 coding DNA: TGTGCCAGCACCCGGCAGGGGAGGAATGAGCAGTTCTTC.

V usage is TRBV29-1 and J usage is TRBJ2-1; 7 bases are shared with TRBD2. The ends lost 8 bases at V and 8 bases at J; junction bases unmatched: 12. Per the germline V gene, CDR1 is SQVTM and CDR2 is ANQGSEA. The CDR3 has 13 residues. As DNA, the CDR3 is TGCAGCCATCACGGGGCGGGGGTAGATGAGCAGTTCTTC. This gives the protein CSHHGAGVDEQFF.

As DNA, the CDR3 is TGTGCCAGCAGTGGGGGGATGAACACTGAAGCTTTCTTT. This translates into CASSGGMNTEAFF. The chain has TRBV2 and TRBJ1-1, with D maybe TRBD1 (5 bases). Germline V CDR1 and CDR2: SNHLY, FYNNEI. The CDR3 contains 13 residues. V dropped 4 bases and J dropped 0 bases, with 6 bases sitting between them. The full variable domain, rest sourced from reference TRBV2 and TRBJ1-1, is EPEVTQTPSHQVTQMGQEVILRCVPISNHLYFYWYRQILGQKVEFLVSFYNNEISEKSEIFDDQFSVERPDGSNFTLKIRSTKLEDSAMYFCASSGGMNTEAFFGQGTRLTVV.

CDR3 in DNA: TGTGCCACCAGCTTGGGGGATACGCAGTATTTT. Translated, it gives CATSLGDTQYF. The chain links TRBV15 to TRBJ2-3; D is unclear. Germline-derived CDR1 and CDR2 are LNHNV and YYDKDF (reference sequence). The CDR3 extends over 11 amino acids. Trimming stripped 5 bases from V and 6 bases from J, with 6 bases between.